Detailed here is one T cell receptor (beta chain). Antigen unknown. This entry belongs to a study of cytomegalovirus exposure and HLA in healthy donors. Across the study: For the roughly 370 genotyped donors, over 80% fell within the Caucasian-associated ancestry cluster. Study conclusions and caveats: According to the study, approximately 150 TCR beta chains were cytomegalovirus-associated. Earlier analysis looked at TCR beta V segments, and most were productive about 87% or about 30% of the time.

Primers included in the PCR were 60 Vbeta and 13 Jbeta primers. The assay was immunoSEQ multiplex PCR, and TCRdb's table has in-frame clones only and misses some. The sample yields approximately 120,000 clones, about four fifths seen once. V lost 6 bases to trimming and J lost 8 bases, with 19 bases between them. CDR1 SGHVS and CDR2 FNYEAQ come from the germline V gene. The CDR3 is 14 residues long. The receptor comes from a man aged 25 to 40 in good health and CMV-seronegative. Sequencing used PBMCs. V and J are TRBV7-6 and TRBJ1-2; D is unresolved. The CDR3 here is CASSSGLTDGGYTF. The CDR3 nucleotides are TGTGCCAGCAGTTCCGGACTCACCGACGGGGGCTACACCTTC.